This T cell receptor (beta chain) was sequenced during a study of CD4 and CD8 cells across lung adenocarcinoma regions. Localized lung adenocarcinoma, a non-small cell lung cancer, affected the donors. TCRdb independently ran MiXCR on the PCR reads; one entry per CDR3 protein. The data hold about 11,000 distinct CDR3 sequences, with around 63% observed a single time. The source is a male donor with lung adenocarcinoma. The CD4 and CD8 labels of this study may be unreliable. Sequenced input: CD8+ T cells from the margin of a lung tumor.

The CDR3 loop reads CASRRTAWGTQYF. CDR3 DNA: TGTGCCAGCAGGAGGACGGCGTGGGGGACCCAGTACTTC. The chain joins TRBV6-1 to TRBJ2-5; D remains ambiguous. Trimming cost V 6 bases and J 7 bases, with 15 bases left between them. This CDR3 comprises 13 residues. Germline CDR1 MNHNS, CDR2 SASEGT.